The rows below give T cell receptor beta chains drawn from one sample of a study of cytomegalovirus exposure and HLA in healthy donors. The assay was immunoSEQ multiplex PCR, and TCRdb's table has in-frame clones only and misses some. The data hold 75,000 to 100,000 clones, with 95% to 98% observed a single time. Sequences were obtained from PBMCs. These receptors were collected from a man aged 18-30 years in good health and CMV-seronegative. The conserved cysteine and the conserved F or W are not part of the CDR3 here.

>TRBV5-8
ASSFSGAGNNEQF
>TRBV6-4
ASRLEGRIHYEQF
>TRBV9
ASSVVATSGPYNEQF
>TRBV4-3
ASSRLAGDSNEQF
>TRBV11-2
ASSFNAGGTDTQY
>TRBV5-1
ASSIGAGGLNTEAF
>TRBV7-2
ASSLRGRGPNYGYT
>TRBV6-5
ASSYRGETDTQY
>TRBV19
ASSMGTGEDTEAF
>TRBV28
ASRRQGASLYGYT
>TRBV27
ASSLSTGNTEAF
>TRBV19
ASSDPSGNQPQH
>TRBV27
ASSSRTANQPQH
>TRBV10-3
AISERDREGYT
>TRBV7-2
ASRRPGGGKNIQY
>TRBV11-2
ASTGPGTGGVLGWNEQF
>TRBV28
ASTLGATNEKLF
>TRBV5-1
ASSNDRGTDEQY
>TRBV6-5
ASSYKRVEKLF
>TRBV14
ASSFGYEQF
>TRBV30
AWSGQAPARGNTIY
>TRBV9
ASSVSTQGTDTQY
>TRBV13
ASSIPSSGDYNEQF
>TRBV5-1
ASSLGGGPQY
>TRBV10-3
AISVGGGTDTQY
>TRBV4-1
ASSQDLSPYEQY
>TRBV18
ASSPPGQEGYEQY
>TRBV6-6
ASSRGQGNEKLF